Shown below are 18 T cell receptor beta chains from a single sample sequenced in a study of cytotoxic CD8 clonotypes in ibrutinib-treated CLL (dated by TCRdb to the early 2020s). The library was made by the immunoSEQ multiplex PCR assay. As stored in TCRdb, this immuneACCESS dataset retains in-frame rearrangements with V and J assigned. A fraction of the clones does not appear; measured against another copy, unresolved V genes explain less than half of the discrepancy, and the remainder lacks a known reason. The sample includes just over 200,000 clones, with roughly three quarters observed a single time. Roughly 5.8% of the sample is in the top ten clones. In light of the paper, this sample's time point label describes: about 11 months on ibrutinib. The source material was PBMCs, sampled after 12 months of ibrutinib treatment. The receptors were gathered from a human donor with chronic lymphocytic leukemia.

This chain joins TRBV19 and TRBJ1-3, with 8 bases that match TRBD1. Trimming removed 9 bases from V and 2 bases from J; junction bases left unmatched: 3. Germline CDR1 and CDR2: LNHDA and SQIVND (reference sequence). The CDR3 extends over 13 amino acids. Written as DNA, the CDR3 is TGTGCCAGCACGGACAGGGCTGGAAACACCATATATTTT. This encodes CASTDRAGNTIYF.

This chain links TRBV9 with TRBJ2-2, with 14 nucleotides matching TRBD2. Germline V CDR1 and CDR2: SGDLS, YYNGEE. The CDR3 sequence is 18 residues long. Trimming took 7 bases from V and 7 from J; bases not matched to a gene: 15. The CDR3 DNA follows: TGTGCCAGCTCCGCCGGGACTAGCGGGAGAAGAAAGGGCGGGGAGCTGTTTTTT. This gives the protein CASSAGTSGRRKGGELFF.

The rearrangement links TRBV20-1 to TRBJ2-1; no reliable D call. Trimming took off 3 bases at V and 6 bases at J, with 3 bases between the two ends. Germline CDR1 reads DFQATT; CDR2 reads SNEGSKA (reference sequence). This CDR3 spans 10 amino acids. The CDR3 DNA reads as TGCAGTGCTAGGTCCAATGAGCAGTTCTTC. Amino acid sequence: CSARSNEQFF.

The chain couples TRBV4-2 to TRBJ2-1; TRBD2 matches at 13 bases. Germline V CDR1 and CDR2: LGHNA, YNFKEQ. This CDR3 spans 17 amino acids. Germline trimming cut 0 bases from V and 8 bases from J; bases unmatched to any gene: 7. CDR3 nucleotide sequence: TGTGCCAGCAGCCAAGAGCCTTGGACTAGCGGGAGTGATGAGCAGTTCTTC. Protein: CASSQEPWTSGSDEQFF.

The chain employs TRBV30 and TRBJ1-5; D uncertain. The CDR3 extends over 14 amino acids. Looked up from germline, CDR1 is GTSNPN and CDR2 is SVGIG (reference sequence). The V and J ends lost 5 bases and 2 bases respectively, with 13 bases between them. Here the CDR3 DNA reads TGTGCCTGGGGTCCGGGAGGTGGCAATCAGCCCCAGCATTTT. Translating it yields CAWGPGGGNQPQHF.

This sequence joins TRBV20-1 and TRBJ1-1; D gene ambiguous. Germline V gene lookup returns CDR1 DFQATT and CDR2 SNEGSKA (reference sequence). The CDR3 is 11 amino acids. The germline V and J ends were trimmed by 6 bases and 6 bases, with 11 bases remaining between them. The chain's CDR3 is CSAGATAEAFF. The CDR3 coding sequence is TGCAGTGCCGGCGCCACAGCTGAAGCTTTCTTT.

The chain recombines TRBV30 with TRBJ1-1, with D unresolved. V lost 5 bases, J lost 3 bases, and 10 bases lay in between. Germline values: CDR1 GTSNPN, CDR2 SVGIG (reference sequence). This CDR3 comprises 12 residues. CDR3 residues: CAWVLLDTEAFF. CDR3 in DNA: TGTGCCTGGGTCCTTCTTGACACTGAAGCTTTCTTT.

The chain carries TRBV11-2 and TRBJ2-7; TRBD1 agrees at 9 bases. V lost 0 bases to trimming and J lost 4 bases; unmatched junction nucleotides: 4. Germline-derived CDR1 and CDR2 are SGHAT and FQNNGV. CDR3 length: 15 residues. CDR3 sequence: CASSLDRGQGYEQYF. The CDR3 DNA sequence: TGTGCCAGCAGCTTAGATCGGGGACAGGGTTACGAGCAGTACTTC.

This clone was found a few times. DNA of the CDR3: TGTGCCAGTAGTATAGCCCCTTTACTCGGATGGGGGACCCTCCACTTT. It is translated as CASSIAPLLGWGTLHF. This rearrangement joins TRBV19 to TRBJ1-6, with D maybe TRBD1 (5 bases). The CDR3 extends over 16 amino acids. The germline V gene has CDR1 LNHDA and CDR2 SQIVND (reference sequence). V dropped 1 base and J dropped 14 bases, with 21 bases sitting between them. Full variable domain (remainder filled in from reference TRBV19 and TRBJ1-6): DGGITQSPKYLFRKEGQNVTLSCEQNLNHDAMYWYRQDPGQGLRLIYYSQIVNDFQKGDIAEGYSVSREKKESFPLTVTSAQKNPTAFYLCASSIAPLLGWGTLHFGNGTRLTVT.

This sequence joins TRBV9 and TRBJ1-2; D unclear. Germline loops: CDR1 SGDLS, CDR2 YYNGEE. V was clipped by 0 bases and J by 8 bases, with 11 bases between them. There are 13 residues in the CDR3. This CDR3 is CASSVGPGVGYTF. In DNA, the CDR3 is TGTGCCAGCAGCGTAGGGCCCGGAGTCGGCTACACCTTC.

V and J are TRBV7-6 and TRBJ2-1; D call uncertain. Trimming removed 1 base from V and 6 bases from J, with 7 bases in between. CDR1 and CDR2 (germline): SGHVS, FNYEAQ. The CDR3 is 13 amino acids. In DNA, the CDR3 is TGTGCCAGCAGCTTAGGTAACAGCAATGAGCAGTTCTTC. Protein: CASSLGNSNEQFF. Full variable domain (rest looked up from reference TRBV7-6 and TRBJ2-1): GAGVSQSPRYKVTKRGQDVALRCDPISGHVSLYWYRQALGQGPEFLTYFNYEAQQDKSGLPNDRFSAERPEGSISTLTIQRTEQRDSAMYRCASSLGNSNEQFFGPGTRLTVL.

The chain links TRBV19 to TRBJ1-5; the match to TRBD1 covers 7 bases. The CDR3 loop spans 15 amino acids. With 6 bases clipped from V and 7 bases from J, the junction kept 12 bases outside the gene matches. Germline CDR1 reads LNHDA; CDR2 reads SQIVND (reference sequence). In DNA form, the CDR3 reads TGTGCCAGTAGGAAAGAGGCCACAGGGGAACAGCCCCAGCATTTT. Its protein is CASRKEATGEQPQHF. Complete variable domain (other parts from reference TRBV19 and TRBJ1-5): DGGITQSPKYLFRKEGQNVTLSCEQNLNHDAMYWYRQDPGQGLRLIYYSQIVNDFQKGDIAEGYSVSREKKESFPLTVTSAQKNPTAFYLCASRKEATGEQPQHFGDGTRLSIL.

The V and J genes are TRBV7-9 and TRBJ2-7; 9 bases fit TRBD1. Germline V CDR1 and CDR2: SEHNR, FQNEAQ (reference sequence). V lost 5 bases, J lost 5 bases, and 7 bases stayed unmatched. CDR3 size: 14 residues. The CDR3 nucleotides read TGTGCCAGCAGCCGGCAGACAGGGGGAAACGAGCAGTACTTC. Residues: CASSRQTGGNEQYF.

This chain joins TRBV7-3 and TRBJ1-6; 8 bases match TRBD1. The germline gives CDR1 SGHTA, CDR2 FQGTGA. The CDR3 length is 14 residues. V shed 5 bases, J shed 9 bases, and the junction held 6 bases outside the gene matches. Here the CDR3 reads CASSPGQGPSPLHF. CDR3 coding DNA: TGTGCCAGCAGCCCCGGACAGGGTCCTTCACCCCTCCACTTT.

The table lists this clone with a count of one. The CDR3 reads CASSDSGGLDLSGELFF. In DNA, the CDR3 is TGTGCCAGCAGTGACTCCGGGGGACTAGATCTATCCGGGGAGCTGTTTTTT. The V call is TRBV6-4, the J call TRBJ2-2; TRBD2 matches at 8 bases. V gave up 0 bases and J gave up 6 bases; unmatched junction bases: 9. Per germline, CDR1 MRHNA and CDR2 SNTAGT. This CDR3 is 17 amino acids long.

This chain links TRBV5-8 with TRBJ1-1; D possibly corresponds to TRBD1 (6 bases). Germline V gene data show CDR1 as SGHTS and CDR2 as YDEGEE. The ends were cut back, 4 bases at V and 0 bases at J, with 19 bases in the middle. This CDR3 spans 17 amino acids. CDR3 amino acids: CASSLAKSGQLNTEAFF. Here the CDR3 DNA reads TGTGCCAGCAGCCTCGCAAAATCCGGACAGCTGAACACTGAAGCTTTCTTT.

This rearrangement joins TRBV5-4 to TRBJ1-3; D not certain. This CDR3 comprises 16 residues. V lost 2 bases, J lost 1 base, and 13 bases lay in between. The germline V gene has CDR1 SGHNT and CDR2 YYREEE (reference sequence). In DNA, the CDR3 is TGTGCCAGCAGCTTTCTAAGAGGCTCTTCTGGAAACACCATATATTTT. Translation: CASSFLRGSSGNTIYF. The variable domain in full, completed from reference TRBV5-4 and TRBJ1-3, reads ETGVTQSPTHLIKTRGQQVTLRCSSQSGHNTVSWYQQALGQGPQFIFQYYREEENGRGNFPPRFSGLQFPNYSSELNVNALELDDSALYLCASSFLRGSSGNTIYFGEGSWLTVV.

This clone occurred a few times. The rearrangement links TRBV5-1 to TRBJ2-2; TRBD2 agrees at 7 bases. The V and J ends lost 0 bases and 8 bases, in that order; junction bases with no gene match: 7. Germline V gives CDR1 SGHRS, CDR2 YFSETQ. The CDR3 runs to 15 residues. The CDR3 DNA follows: TGCGCCAGCAGCTTGGTGGTGGGACTAACTGGGGAGCTGTTTTTT. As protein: CASSLVVGLTGELFF.